Below, 21 T cell receptor beta chains from the same sample are listed, as sequenced in a study of T-cell memory formation after mild COVID-19. Using its own MiXCR run on the 5' RACE reads, TCRdb lists one record per CDR3 protein. The data show 550,000 to 600,000 distinct CDR3 sequences, 15% to 20% seen once. The material sequenced was PBMCs or a T cell subset sorted from them (not recorded which). The receptors were sampled from an adult woman who had mild COVID-19 (a few samples of this study predate the infection). Cell type and time point are not known.

This clonotype was recorded a few times. The rearrangement joins TRBV20-1 to TRBJ1-2; tentatively, D is TRBD1 (5 bases). Deletions cut 1 base from V and 2 bases from J, with 20 bases between. The CDR3 is 17 residues long. Germline V CDR1 and CDR2: DFQATT, SNEGSKA (reference sequence). CDR3 loop: CSARGPPGASYNYGYTF. The CDR3 coding sequence is TGCAGTGCTAGAGGCCCCCCCGGGGCCAGTTACAACTATGGCTACACCTTC.

With regard to this clonotype: A junction end diverges from the germline sequence, so it may reflect a read error. The chain links TRBV6-1 to TRBJ2-5; 7 bases agree with TRBD2. The germline V gene has CDR1 MNHNS and CDR2 SASEGT. CDR3 size: 12 residues. CDR3 sequence (DNA): TGTGCCAGCAGGGGGGGGGTCTTTGAAAGGGACTTC. It is translated as CASRGGVFERDF.

The V call is TRBV7-6, the J call TRBJ2-7; a weak D match, TRBD1 (7 bases). Germline V CDR1 and CDR2: SGHVS, FNYEAQ. The CDR3 consists of 15 residues. V dropped 2 bases and J dropped 5 bases, with 16 bases sitting between them. DNA of the CDR3: TGTGCCAGCAGCTTACGGAGGCAGGGGGGCGACGAGCAGTACTTC. This gives the protein CASSLRRQGGDEQYF.

This chain uses TRBV29-1 with TRBJ2-5, with D perhaps matching TRBD2 (5 bases). The CDR3 extends over 13 amino acids. CDR1 and CDR2 (germline): SQVTM, ANQGSEA. Trimming took off 1 base at V and 7 bases at J, with 13 bases between the two ends. CDR3 nucleotide sequence: TGCAGCGTTGAAGGTATTTCTGCGGGGACCCAGTACTTC. It yields the protein CSVEGISAGTQYF.

The chain carries TRBV30 and TRBJ1-6; TRBD1 aligns across 7 bases. J was trimmed by 11 bases and V by 0 bases; bases with no gene match: 7. The germline gives CDR1 GTSNPN, CDR2 SVGIG (reference sequence). The CDR3 consists of 14 residues. The CDR3 DNA follows: TGTGCCTGGAGTGTGACAGGGAGGTTTCCACCCCTCCACTTT. This gives the protein CAWSVTGRFPPLHF.

This clonotype has only a few counts. The CDR3 protein is CASSLGLYTGELFF. Written as DNA, the CDR3 is TGTGCCAGCTCACTGGGACTCTACACCGGGGAGCTGTTTTTT. V usage is TRBV18 and J usage is TRBJ2-2, with D possibly TRBD2 on 6 matching bases. The CDR3 has 14 residues. The germline CDR1 and CDR2 sequences are KGHSH and LQKENI. V gave up 4 bases and J gave up 3 bases, with 9 bases separating them.

On this clonotype: The junction does not match germline at one end; this may be a read error. The rearrangement joins TRBV3-1 to TRBJ1-1, with D uncertain. Germline-derived CDR1 and CDR2 are LGHDT and YNNKEL (reference sequence). CDR3 length: 13 residues. The CDR3 DNA follows: TGTGCCAGCAGCCAAGAAGGGAGAGTTGGACCCCTCTTT. Translated, it gives CASSQEGRVGPLF.

This clonotype was counted a few times. The CDR3 DNA follows: TGTGCCAGCAGCTACGACGGTTTCTCCTACGAGCAGTACTTC. Translating it yields CASSYDGFSYEQYF. The chain links TRBV7-9 to TRBJ2-7; D not resolved. CDR3 size: 14 residues. CDR1 is SEHNR and CDR2 is FQNEAQ in the germline V gene (reference sequence). The V and J ends lost 4 bases and 0 bases respectively, with 10 bases between them.

This clonotype was detected a few times. The chain joins TRBV27 to TRBJ1-5; D may be TRBD1 (5 bases). The V end was cut by 5 bases, the J end by 2 bases, with 13 bases between. Germline CDR1 MNHEY, CDR2 SMNVEV (reference sequence). The CDR3 runs to 15 residues. The CDR3 here is CASSPSGTGNQPQHF. Written as DNA, the CDR3 is TGTGCCAGCAGTCCCAGCGGGACGGGCAATCAGCCCCAGCATTTT.

V and J are TRBV2 and TRBJ1-2, with TRBD1 identical over 8 bases. Germline V lookup: CDR1 SNHLY, CDR2 FYNNEI. The CDR3 consists of 15 residues. V gave up 6 bases and J gave up 4 bases; unmatched junction bases: 10. DNA for the CDR3: TGTGCCAGCAGCAGGGATGTTGGGACAGGCTATGGCTACACCTTC. It yields the protein CASSRDVGTGYGYTF.

The V call is TRBV20-1, the J call TRBJ2-1, with 7 positions matching TRBD2. Trimming removed 3 bases from V and 7 bases from J; junction bases left unmatched: 9. Germline-derived CDR1 and CDR2 are DFQATT and SNEGSKA (reference sequence). This CDR3 comprises 14 residues. In DNA, the CDR3 is TGCAGTGCTAGGAGGGCGGGAGCGGGAAATGAGCAGTTCTTC. Translating gives CSARRAGAGNEQFF.

This clonotype has a count of ten or more. The junction departs from the called germline gene at one end, perhaps through a read error. The chain joins TRBV4-1 to TRBJ2-7; D perhaps matches TRBD1 (6 bases). CDR1 is MGHRA and CDR2 is YSYEKL in the germline V gene. The CDR3 covers 14 residues. The CDR3 sequence: CASSQDRSSYEQYF. CDR3 DNA: TGTGCCAGCAGCCAAGACAGGAGCTCCTACGAGCAGTACTTC.

This clonotype was found a few times. CDR3 amino acids: CASIYRQDFNSYEQYF. Written as DNA, the CDR3 is TGTGCCAGCATCTATCGACAGGACTTTAACTCCTACGAGCAGTACTTC. This rearrangement joins TRBV2 to TRBJ2-7, with D possibly being TRBD1 (6 bases). CDR1 and CDR2 from the germline V gene are SNHLY and FYNNEI. Trimming removed 7 bases from V and 0 bases from J, with 19 bases in between. This CDR3 has 16 residues.

This chain uses TRBV7-2 with TRBJ2-1, with D possibly being TRBD1 or TRBD2 (5 bases each). Germline-derived CDR1 and CDR2 are SGHTA and FQGNSA. This CDR3 contains 15 residues. Trimming removed 10 bases at V and 0 bases at J, with 16 bases between. CDR3 region: CAKAGTRSSYNEQFF. The DNA of the CDR3 is TGTGCCAAAGCCGGGACGAGGAGCTCCTACAATGAGCAGTTCTTC.

The chain is built from TRBV18 and TRBJ1-1; unclear D gene. Germline CDR1 KGHSH, CDR2 LQKENI. The V end was cut by 6 bases, the J end by 0 bases, with 14 bases between. The CDR3 has 15 amino acids. DNA of the CDR3: TGTGCCAGCTCTAACCGAAGTAACATGAACACTGAAGCTTTCTTT. Translating it yields CASSNRSNMNTEAFF.

This clonotype was observed a handful of times. This chain uses TRBV4-3 with TRBJ2-3; perhaps TRBD2 as D (6 bases). Germline CDR1 LGHNA, CDR2 YSLEER. The V gene lost 0 bases and the J gene lost 0 bases, with 16 bases spanning the gap. This CDR3 is built from 18 residues. The CDR3 reads CASSQDGMGDSSTDTQYF. In DNA form, the CDR3 reads TGCGCCAGCAGCCAAGATGGGATGGGGGACTCTAGCACAGATACGCAGTATTTT.

V usage is TRBV12-3 or TRBV12-4 and J usage is TRBJ2-7, with D perhaps given as TRBD1 or TRBD2 (6 bases each). The CDR3 is 14 residues long. Between the trimmed V and J ends, which lost 3 bases and 5 bases, there was a span of 14 bases. The CDR3: CASSLGGVFDEQYF. The CDR3 bases are TGTGCCAGCAGTTTGGGGGGCGTTTTCGACGAGCAGTACTTC.

Only a few counts were recorded for this clonotype. The rearrangement links TRBV5-1 to TRBJ1-1; D unclear. CDR1 and CDR2 from the germline V gene are SGHRS and YFSETQ. The ends were cut back, 4 bases at V and 1 base at J, with 14 bases in the middle. The CDR3 extends over 15 amino acids. The CDR3 sequence: CASSPREGPNTEAFF. Here the CDR3 DNA reads TGCGCCAGCAGCCCACGTGAGGGCCCGAACACTGAAGCTTTCTTT.

This chain joins TRBV29-1 and TRBJ1-2; possible D gene TRBD1, 6 bases. The V gene's germline CDR1 is SQVTM and CDR2 ANQGSEA. V was trimmed by 4 bases and J by 4 bases, leaving 10 bases between them. The CDR3 has 12 amino acids. The CDR3 loop is CSVGGGGYGYTF. The CDR3 DNA sequence: TGCAGCGTTGGTGGAGGGGGCTATGGCTACACCTTC.

This clonotype has only a few counts. The chain has TRBV6-1 and TRBJ2-2, with TRBD1 identical over 9 bases. Germline CDR1 MNHNS, CDR2 SASEGT. Trimming removed 5 bases from V and 5 bases from J; junction bases left unmatched: 12. This CDR3 has 17 residues. Here the CDR3 DNA reads TGTGCCAGCAGTTTACTACAGGGGGCTGGAGTAACCGGGGAGCTGTTTTTT. It encodes CASSLLQGAGVTGELFF.

This clonotype was counted between two and nine times. The chain employs TRBV2 and TRBJ2-7; no definite D call. The CDR3 sequence is 11 residues long. Trimming took off 2 bases at V and 5 bases at J, with 4 bases between the two ends. The germline V gene has CDR1 SNHLY and CDR2 FYNNEI. CDR3 bases: TGTGCCAGCAGTGAATGGGACGAGCAGTACTTC. It codes for CASSEWDEQYF.